Following are 30 T cell receptor beta chains from one sample sequenced in a study of T-cell memory formation after mild COVID-19. TCRdb reprocessed the 5' RACE reads with MiXCR, giving one entry per CDR3 protein. The table lists some 45,000 distinct CDR3 sequences, roughly 27% of them singletons, with about 41% in the top ten. Specimen: PBMCs or a T cell subset sorted from them (not recorded which). These receptors were collected from a man between 18 and 35 years old who had mild COVID-19 (a few samples of this study predate the infection). Cell type and time point are not known.

This CDR3 reads CASSARAGESDTQYF. CDR3 bases: TGTGCCAGCAGTGCGCGGGCGGGGGAGTCAGATACGCAGTATTTT. The chain couples TRBV2 to TRBJ2-3; 7 bases match TRBD2. J lost 4 bases, V lost 4 bases, and 8 bases had no gene match. The germline CDR1 and CDR2 sequences are SNHLY and FYNNEI. The CDR3 is made up of 15 amino acids. The full variable domain, completed using reference TRBV2 and TRBJ2-3, is EPEVTQTPSHQVTQMGQEVILRCVPISNHLYFYWYRQILGQKVEFLVSFYNNEISEKSEIFDDQFSVERPDGSNFTLKIRSTKLEDSAMYFCASSARAGESDTQYFGPGTRLTVL.

This clonotype appeared a few times. J is TRBJ1-6 and V is TRBV4-1; D is ambiguous. CDR1 and CDR2 (germline): MGHRA, YSYEKL. The V end lost 1 base, the J end lost 7 bases, and 14 bases lay between the germline ends. This CDR3 has 16 amino acids. CDR3 sequence: CASSQVTVSRNSPLHF. Here the CDR3 DNA reads TGCGCCAGCAGCCAAGTTACGGTTTCTCGCAATTCACCCCTCCACTTT.

The CDR3 sequence: CASSLRAAITYEQYV. The CDR3 nucleotides read TGTGCCAGCAGTTTACGGGCAGCGATTACCTACGAGCAGTACGTC. The chain couples TRBV6-2 or TRBV6-3 to TRBJ2-7; D gene ambiguous. V was shortened by 4 bases and J by 2 bases, with 15 bases between the two germline ends. The CDR3 loop spans 15 amino acids. Germline CDR1 reads MNHEY; CDR2 reads SVGEGT.

The CDR3 sequence is CASSLDRPEQFF. The CDR3 DNA is TGTGCCAGCAGCTTAGACAGGCCCGAGCAGTTCTTC. This sequence joins TRBV11-1 and TRBJ2-1, with D maybe TRBD1 (5 bases). The ends were cut back, 1 base at V and 10 bases at J, with 8 bases in the middle. Germline CDR1 SGHAT, CDR2 FQDESV (reference sequence). This CDR3 is 12 amino acids long.

The rearrangement joins TRBV2 to TRBJ2-2; D might be TRBD1 or TRBD2, each matching 5 bases. Germline CDR1 reads SNHLY; CDR2 reads FYNNEI. CDR3 length: 15 residues. Deletions cut 6 bases from V and 3 bases from J, with 14 bases between. The CDR3 is CASRGTQVYTGELFF. Written as DNA, the CDR3 is TGTGCCAGCAGGGGGACGCAGGTGTACACCGGGGAGCTGTTTTTT.

This clonotype occurred a few times. The chain has TRBV5-4 and TRBJ2-3, with D maybe TRBD1 (6 bases). Germline V gene data show CDR1 as SGHNT and CDR2 as YYREEE (reference sequence). Trimming removed 6 bases from V and 2 bases from J, with 16 bases in between. There are 15 residues in the CDR3. CDR3 in DNA: TGTGCCAGCACCTTAGTCGACAGGCCCACAGATACGCAGTATTTT. It is translated as CASTLVDRPTDTQYF.

This clonotype was recorded only once. The rearrangement links TRBV5-1 to TRBJ1-5; the match to TRBD1 covers 9 bases. Trimming removed 0 bases from V and 7 bases from J; junction bases left unmatched: 2. Germline V gene lookup returns CDR1 SGHRS and CDR2 YFSETQ. The CDR3 length is 14 residues. The CDR3 sequence: CASSLGQGDQPQHF. DNA for the CDR3: TGCGCCAGCAGCTTGGGACAGGGGGACCAGCCCCAGCATTTT.

This chain joins TRBV7-2 and TRBJ2-4; TRBD2 matches at 9 bases. V lost 5 bases, J lost 9 bases, and 5 bases stayed unmatched. This CDR3 comprises 13 residues. The germline V gene encodes CDR1 SGHTA and CDR2 FQGNSA. CDR3: CASSAGGEGIQYF. The CDR3 DNA follows: TGTGCCAGCAGCGCGGGGGGGGAGGGCATTCAGTACTTC.

This sequence joins TRBV27 and TRBJ2-1; 8 bases map to TRBD2. Germline-derived CDR1 and CDR2 are MNHEY and SMNVEV (reference sequence). The trim removed 8 bases at V and 7 bases at J, leaving 10 bases unmatched. CDR3 size: 14 residues. The CDR3 DNA reads as TGTGCCAGCTCCTATAGCGGGAATGGTAATGAGCAGTTCTTC. It yields the protein CASSYSGNGNEQFF.

This clonotype has a handful of counts. The chain uses TRBV7-3 and TRBJ2-1; perhaps TRBD2 as D (7 bases). V lost 5 bases to trimming and J lost 2 bases, with 13 bases between them. CDR1 is SGHTA, CDR2 FQGTGA, per germline. This CDR3 has 15 residues. In DNA, the CDR3 is TGTGCCAGCAGCCCCGAAGGGGGGGCCTACAATGAGCAGTTCTTC. It is translated as CASSPEGGAYNEQFF. Combining the CDR3 with reference TRBV7-3 and TRBJ2-1 gives the whole variable domain GAGVSQTPSNKVTEKGKYVELRCDPISGHTALYWYRQSLGQGPEFLIYFQGTGAADDSGLPNDRFFAVRPEGSVSTLKIQRTERGDSAVYLCASSPEGGAYNEQFFGPGTRLTVL.

The sample holds a few counts of this clonotype. CDR3 in DNA: TGCGCCAGCAGCCAAGGGTCCCAGAGCTCCTACGAGCAGTACTTC. This translates into CASSQGSQSSYEQYF. This chain links TRBV4-1 with TRBJ2-7; D not certain. The germline CDR1 and CDR2 sequences are MGHRA and YSYEKL. V dropped 1 base and J dropped 0 bases, with 10 bases sitting between them. The length of the CDR3 is 15 residues.

This clonotype showed up just a few times. The chain recombines TRBV7-2 with TRBJ1-1; a possible D gene is TRBD1 (6 bases). The CDR3 is 14 amino acids. CDR1 and CDR2 (germline): SGHTA, FQGNSA. With 3 bases removed from V and 3 bases from J, the gap between germline ends came to 11 bases. The CDR3 nucleotides read TGTGCCAGCAGCTTTCGACAGGTGTACACTGAAGCTTTCTTT. This sequence encodes CASSFRQVYTEAFF.

The genes are TRBV27 and TRBJ2-2; D is perhaps TRBD1 (6 bases). Germline assignment: CDR1 MNHEY and CDR2 SMNVEV (reference sequence). This CDR3 is built from 16 residues. Trimming left V 3 bases short and J 4 bases short, with 15 bases between. The CDR3 loop is CASSFQSPRGTGELFF. CDR3 coding DNA: TGTGCCAGCAGTTTCCAATCTCCCAGGGGCACCGGGGAGCTGTTTTTT.

The chain combines TRBV4-1 with TRBJ2-7; D is tentatively TRBD1 or TRBD2 (5 bases each). Trimming took off 4 bases at V and 3 bases at J, with 16 bases between the two ends. CDR3 size: 15 residues. CDR1 MGHRA and CDR2 YSYEKL come from the germline V gene. The CDR3 reads CASSRVGDGLYEQYF. CDR3 sequence (DNA): TGCGCCAGCAGCCGCGTGGGGGACGGCCTCTACGAGCAGTACTTC.

This clonotype was counted only a few times. The V gene is TRBV3-1, the J gene TRBJ2-1; D is perhaps TRBD1 (6 bases). The CDR3 contains 14 residues. The germline V and J ends were trimmed by 4 bases and 7 bases, with 14 bases remaining between them. Germline V gene lookup returns CDR1 LGHDT and CDR2 YNNKEL (reference sequence). The CDR3, as DNA: TGTGCCAGCAGCCCCAGGGGATGGGGGAATGAGCAGTTCTTC. It codes for CASSPRGWGNEQFF.

This CDR3 reads CASSNSSSYEQYV. In nucleotides, the CDR3 is TGTGCCAGCAGCAACAGTAGCTCCTACGAGCAGTACGTC. This chain links TRBV11-1 with TRBJ2-7; D ambiguous. The germline CDR1 and CDR2 sequences are SGHAT and FQDESV (reference sequence). V was trimmed by 5 bases and J by 0 bases, leaving 8 bases between them. This CDR3 is 13 amino acids long.

This clonotype came up a few times. The V and J genes are TRBV7-3 and TRBJ2-1; 7 bases agree with TRBD2. Trimming took 4 bases from V and 0 from J; bases not matched to a gene: 3. CDR1 is SGHTA and CDR2 is FQGTGA in the germline V gene. This CDR3 comprises 15 residues. The DNA for the CDR3 is TGTGCCAGCAGCTACGGGGGGTCCTCCTACAATGAGCAGTTCTTC. Translating gives CASSYGGSSYNEQFF.

This chain joins TRBV2 and TRBJ2-7; the match to TRBD1 covers 7 bases. The germline V gene has CDR1 SNHLY and CDR2 FYNNEI. V was pared by 8 bases and J by 2 bases, with 9 bases of the junction left unmatched. There are 14 residues in the CDR3. The CDR3 bases are TGTGCCAGCGGGCACAGGGGCCCCACCTACGAGCAGTACGTC. This encodes CASGHRGPTYEQYV.

There are many counts of this clonotype. This chain joins TRBV7-9 and TRBJ2-1, with 16 bases that match TRBD2. Trimming removed 5 bases from V and 8 bases from J; junction bases left unmatched: 3. The CDR3 runs to 15 residues. Looked up from germline, CDR1 is SEHNR and CDR2 is FQNEAQ (reference sequence). This CDR3 reads CASSPGTSGGDEQFF. As DNA, the CDR3 is TGTGCCAGCAGCCCGGGGACTAGCGGGGGGGATGAGCAGTTCTTC.

CDR3 region: CASTHPKDRVNSPLHF. The CDR3 coding sequence is TGTGCCAGCACCCACCCTAAAGACAGGGTGAATTCACCCCTCCACTTT. The rearrangement uses TRBV12-3 or TRBV12-4 and TRBJ1-6; 7 nucleotides align to TRBD1. With 7 bases clipped from V and 7 bases from J, the junction kept 13 bases outside the gene matches. This CDR3 is 16 amino acids long.

This chain uses TRBV10-3 with TRBJ2-1; a possible D gene is TRBD1 (6 bases). Trimming stripped 0 bases from V and 5 bases from J, with 8 bases between. The length of the CDR3 is 14 residues. Germline loops: CDR1 ENHRY, CDR2 SYGVKD. The CDR3 DNA is TGTGCCATCAGTGAGTCGGGGGCCCACAATGAGCAGTTCTTC. Its translation: CAISESGAHNEQFF.

The chain has TRBV5-4 and TRBJ2-7, with D perhaps matching TRBD1 or TRBD2 (5 bases each). The CDR3 loop spans 13 amino acids. Per the germline V gene, CDR1 is SGHNT and CDR2 is YYREEE (reference sequence). V gave up 7 bases and J gave up 7 bases, with 18 bases separating them. In DNA form, the CDR3 reads TGTGCCAGCCAGCTTATGGGGGAGATAGAGCAGTACGTC. Encoded protein: CASQLMGEIEQYV.

This clonotype was observed a handful of times. The J gene is TRBJ1-1, the V gene TRBV4-3, with D possibly TRBD1 on 6 matching bases. The ends were cut back, 1 base at V and 5 bases at J, with 17 bases in the middle. The CDR3 sequence is 16 residues long. CDR1 is LGHNA and CDR2 is YSLEER in the germline V gene. CDR3 in amino acids: CASSQVLQGKWTEAFF. DNA of the CDR3: TGCGCCAGCAGCCAAGTTTTACAGGGAAAATGGACTGAAGCTTTCTTT.

J is TRBJ2-7 and V is TRBV15; D may be TRBD1 or TRBD2 (5 bases each). This CDR3 has 15 residues. From germline, CDR1 is LNHNV and CDR2 YYDKDF (reference sequence). V was trimmed by 0 bases and J by 2 bases, leaving 11 bases between them. The CDR3 region has the DNA TGTGCCACCAGCAGAGATACGGGACCACCCTACGAGCAGTACTTC. This codes for CATSRDTGPPYEQYF.

This chain links TRBV12-3 or TRBV12-4 with TRBJ1-2; possible D gene TRBD1, 5 bases. Deletions cut 6 bases from V and 8 bases from J, with 16 bases between. The CDR3 sequence is 13 residues long. This CDR3 reads CASRPGADEGYTF. The CDR3, as DNA: TGTGCCAGCAGACCTGGGGCTGATGAAGGCTACACCTTC.

The V call is TRBV7-8, the J call TRBJ2-1, with D maybe TRBD2 (7 bases). There are 16 residues in the CDR3. V was clipped by 0 bases and J by 5 bases, with 14 bases between them. Germline lookup yields CDR1 SGHVS and CDR2 FQNEAQ. The CDR3 loop reads CASSLARRGANNEQFF. CDR3 nucleotides: TGTGCCAGCAGCTTAGCGCGACGGGGGGCCAACAATGAGCAGTTCTTC.

The rearrangement links TRBV11-3 to TRBJ1-2; D not certain. From germline, CDR1 is SGHNT and CDR2 YENEEA. V was trimmed by 5 bases and J by 8 bases, leaving 21 bases between them. CDR3 length: 15 residues. The CDR3 loop reads CASSLPAAEHGGYTF. The CDR3 DNA is TGTGCCAGCAGCCTGCCGGCGGCGGAGCACGGGGGCTACACCTTC. Based on the CDR3 plus reference TRBV11-3 and TRBJ1-2, the full variable domain is EAGVVQSPRYKIIEKKQPVAFWCNPISGHNTLYWYLQNLGQGPELLIRYENEEAVDDSQLPKDRFSAERLKGVDSTLKIQPAELGDSAVYLCASSLPAAEHGGYTFGSGTRLTVV.

The chain uses TRBV28 and TRBJ2-2; D may correspond to TRBD1 or TRBD2 (5 bases each). V lost 6 bases to trimming and J lost 5 bases, with 16 bases between them. The CDR3 runs to 15 residues. Germline lookup yields CDR1 MDHEN and CDR2 SYDVKM. CDR3 sequence reads: CASRDGATPTGELFF. CDR3 nucleotide sequence: TGTGCCAGCAGGGACGGGGCCACCCCGACCGGGGAGCTGTTTTTT. Using reference TRBV28 and TRBJ2-2 for the parts outside the CDR3, the full variable domain is DVKVTQSSRYLVKRTGEKVFLECVQDMDHENMFWYRQDPGLGLRLIYFSYDVKMKEKGDIPEGYSVSREKKERFSLILESASTNQTSMYLCASRDGATPTGELFFGEGSRLTVL.

This clonotype was observed a handful of times. The CDR3 reads CSVAPGWNTGELFF. The CDR3 region has the DNA TGCAGCGTTGCTCCAGGGTGGAACACCGGGGAGCTGTTTTTT. The rearrangement uses TRBV29-1 and TRBJ2-2, with D maybe TRBD1 (5 bases). There are 14 residues in the CDR3. V shed 4 bases and J shed 1 base, with 10 bases lying between them. The germline gives CDR1 SQVTM, CDR2 ANQGSEA.

The V call is TRBV5-1, the J call TRBJ2-3, with D perhaps assigned TRBD1 or TRBD2 (5 bases each). Germline lookup yields CDR1 SGHRS and CDR2 YFSETQ. The CDR3 covers 16 residues. Trimming pared 4 bases from V and 4 bases from J, leaving 19 bases between. The CDR3 loop is CASSTTQGMDSDTQYF. The CDR3 bases are TGCGCCAGCAGCACCACTCAGGGAATGGACTCAGATACGCAGTATTTT.